This T cell receptor beta chain appears in the sequencing data of a study of blood T cell repertoires in COVID-19 (dated by TCRdb to the early 2020s). Regarding the study in general: Samples covering the acute and convalescent phases of COVID-19 were provided by collaborators in the United States, Italy and Spain. The material from the prospective study consisted of cDNA or gDNA derived from T cells, B-cell-depleted T cells, or PBMCs. The repertoires were released in a freely available public database intended as a resource for research on the immune response to SARS-CoV-2. Where available, HLA class I and class II types were taken from metadata supplied by the sample provider and were not determined by assay-based typing. Samples came from the ongoing ImmuneRACE study (first 160 participants) plus 1,254 subjects from 6 global collaborators. Deeply sampled blood TCRbeta repertoires from subjects exposed to, actively infected with, or recovered from COVID-19 were included in the dataset. A de-identified subject ID, COVID-19 status, age in years and sex were almost always included in the sample metadata. General findings and caveats noted by the study authors: The amount of clinical and demographic metadata varied by source and participant and was provided uncurated.

The germline V gene (reference sequence) specifies LNHDA as CDR1 and SQIVND as CDR2. From the cysteine through the phenylalanine, the CDR3 covers 15 amino acids. The retained sequence is limited to the CDR3, 45 bases, with the frame set at the first base. The junction shows trimming of 3 bases on V and 6 bases on J, and the gene matches do not reach 6 bases of it. TCRbeta CDR3 regions were amplified from genomic DNA using the immunoSEQ Assay, a bias-controlled multiplex PCR. Under the source paper's analysis protocol: The number of nucleated cells in each sample was estimated from the amplification of reference gene primers within the assay. To quantify the absolute abundance of each unique TCRbeta CDR3 rearrangement, sequence reads were collapsed and filtered. For each sample, productive Simpson clonality was calculated by taking the square root of Simpson's diversity index across productive rearrangements. TCRdb holds this immuneACCESS table with in-frame rearrangements only. Some clones are missing; in checked studies, unresolved V genes explain under half, and the rest has no known cause. D and trimming were read from the DNA, whereas the V and J calls and clone size are those reported in that table. In all, the sample holds 200,000 to 250,000 clones, and over 80% of those were seen once. The ten largest account for under 4.5% of the sample.

Worth noting for this clone: Its target antigen remains unknown. Per-base quality was not reported, and no clone a single base away is much larger than it.

Enrolling through a virtual design, the prospective study's participants ranged in age from roughly 18 to 89 years and lived across some 22 United States geographic areas. Cohort assignment in the prospective study relied on participant-reported clinical history from a screening survey and a study questionnaire. Exposed participants were defined as having been in contact with someone with a PCR-confirmed or clinician-diagnosed COVID-19 case within 2 weeks of study entry. Each participant in the prospective study had whole blood, serum and a nasopharyngeal or oropharyngeal swab collected by mobile phlebotomists. Participants in the prospective study had the option to provide additional blood draws and questionnaires over a roughly 2-month period. Blood samples from the prospective study were shipped frozen or at room temperature prior to DNA extraction.

Recombination connected TRBV19 to TRBJ2-2, and TRBD1 aligns with 8 junction nucleotides. The sequenced material came from PBMCs or T cells enriched from blood (not recorded which). This TCR was sampled from a woman in her 30s who had been exposed to COVID-19. The bases are TGTGCCAGTAGTATCCAGGGGGCTGAATCCGGGGAGCTGTTTTTT. Its amino acids are CASSIQGAESGELFF.